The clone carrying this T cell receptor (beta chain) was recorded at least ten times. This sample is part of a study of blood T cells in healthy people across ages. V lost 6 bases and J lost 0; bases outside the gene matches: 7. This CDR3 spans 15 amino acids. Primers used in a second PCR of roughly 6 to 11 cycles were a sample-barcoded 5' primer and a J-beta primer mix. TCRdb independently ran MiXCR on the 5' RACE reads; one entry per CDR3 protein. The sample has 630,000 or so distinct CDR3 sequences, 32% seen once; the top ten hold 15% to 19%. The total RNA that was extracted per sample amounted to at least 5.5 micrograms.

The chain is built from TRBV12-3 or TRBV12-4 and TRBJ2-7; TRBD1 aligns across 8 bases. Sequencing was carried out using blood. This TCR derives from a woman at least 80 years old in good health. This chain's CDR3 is CASRSGQGFSYEQYF. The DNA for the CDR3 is TGTGCCAGCAGATCAGGACAGGGCTTCTCCTACGAGCAGTACTTC.